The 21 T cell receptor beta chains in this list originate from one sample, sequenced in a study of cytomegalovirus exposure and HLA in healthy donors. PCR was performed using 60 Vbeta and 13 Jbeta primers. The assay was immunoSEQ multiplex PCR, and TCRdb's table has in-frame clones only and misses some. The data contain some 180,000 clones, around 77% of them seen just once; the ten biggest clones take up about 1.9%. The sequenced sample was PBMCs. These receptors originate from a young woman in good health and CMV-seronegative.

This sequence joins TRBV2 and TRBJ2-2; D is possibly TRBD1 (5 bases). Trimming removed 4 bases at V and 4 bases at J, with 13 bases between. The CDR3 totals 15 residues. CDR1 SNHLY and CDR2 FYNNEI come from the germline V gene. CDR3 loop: CASSVAGHITGELFF. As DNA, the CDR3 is TGTGCCAGCAGTGTGGCTGGACATATCACCGGGGAGCTGTTTTTT.

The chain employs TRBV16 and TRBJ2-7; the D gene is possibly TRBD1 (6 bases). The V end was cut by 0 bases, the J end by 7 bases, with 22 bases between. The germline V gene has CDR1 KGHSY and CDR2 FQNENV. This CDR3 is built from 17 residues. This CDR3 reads CASSQSWLGRGRWEQYF. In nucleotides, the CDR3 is TGTGCCAGCAGCCAATCGTGGTTGGGCAGGGGAAGGTGGGAGCAGTACTTC.

CDR3 bases: TGTGCCAGCAGCCGGACTAGCGGCCATGAGCAGTTCTTC. This codes for CASSRTSGHEQFF. The J gene is TRBJ2-1, the V gene TRBV7-9, with 10 positions matching TRBD2. Germline V gene sequence: CDR1 SEHNR, CDR2 FQNEAQ (reference sequence). V lost 5 bases and J lost 8; bases outside the gene matches: 3. The CDR3 loop spans 13 amino acids.

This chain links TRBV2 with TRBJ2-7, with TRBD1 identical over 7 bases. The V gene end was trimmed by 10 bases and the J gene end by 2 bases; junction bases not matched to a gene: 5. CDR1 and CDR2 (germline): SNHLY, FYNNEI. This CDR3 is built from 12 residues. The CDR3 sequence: CATDRVPYEQYF. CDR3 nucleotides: TGTGCCACCGACAGGGTACCCTACGAGCAGTACTTC.

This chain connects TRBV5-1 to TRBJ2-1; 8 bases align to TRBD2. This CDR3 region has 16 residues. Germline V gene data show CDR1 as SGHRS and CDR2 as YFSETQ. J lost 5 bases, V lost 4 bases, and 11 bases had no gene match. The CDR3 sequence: CASSIRRGVLDNEQFF. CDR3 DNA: TGCGCCAGCAGCATCCGGCGGGGGGTCCTCGACAATGAGCAGTTCTTC.

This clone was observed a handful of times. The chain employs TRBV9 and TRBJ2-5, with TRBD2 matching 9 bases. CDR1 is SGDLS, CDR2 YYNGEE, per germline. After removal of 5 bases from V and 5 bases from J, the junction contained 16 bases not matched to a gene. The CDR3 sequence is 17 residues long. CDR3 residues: CASSQSLAGPRGETQYF. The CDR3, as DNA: TGTGCCAGCAGTCAGTCACTAGCGGGCCCCCGAGGGGAGACCCAGTACTTC.

The CDR3 bases are TGTGCCAGCAGCCCGAGGGAAAAACTGTTTTTT. Translated, it gives CASSPREKLFF. The chain has TRBV28 and TRBJ1-4; the D is unclear. V shed 6 bases and J shed 8 bases, with 7 bases lying between them. Germline V gene lookup returns CDR1 MDHEN and CDR2 SYDVKM. The CDR3 covers 11 residues.

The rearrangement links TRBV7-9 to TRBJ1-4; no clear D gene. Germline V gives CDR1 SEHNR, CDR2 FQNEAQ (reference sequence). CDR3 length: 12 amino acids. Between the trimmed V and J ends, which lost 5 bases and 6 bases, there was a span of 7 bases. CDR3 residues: CASSPQDEKLFF. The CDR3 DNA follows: TGTGCCAGCAGCCCTCAGGATGAAAAACTGTTTTTT.

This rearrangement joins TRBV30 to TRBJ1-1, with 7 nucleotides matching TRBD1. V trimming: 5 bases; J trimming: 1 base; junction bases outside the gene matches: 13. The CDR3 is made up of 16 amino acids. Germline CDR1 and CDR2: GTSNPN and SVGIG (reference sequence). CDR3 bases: TGTGCCTGGGAGACGGGAACAGGGGAAGGGAACACTGAAGCTTTCTTT. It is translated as CAWETGTGEGNTEAFF.

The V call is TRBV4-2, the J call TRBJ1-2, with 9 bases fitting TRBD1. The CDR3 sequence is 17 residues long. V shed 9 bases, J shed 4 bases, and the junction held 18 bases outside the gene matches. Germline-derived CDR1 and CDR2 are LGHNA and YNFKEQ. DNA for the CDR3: TGTGCCAGTGGACCCGGGACAGGGCAACCTTCGAGCTATGGCTACACCTTC. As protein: CASGPGTGQPSSYGYTF.

The CDR3 region is CASSLERSDEQYF. In DNA, the CDR3 is TGTGCCAGCAGCTTAGAGAGGAGCGACGAGCAGTACTTC. V and J are TRBV7-3 and TRBJ2-7; D remains ambiguous. Germline lookup yields CDR1 SGHTA and CDR2 FQGTGA. The CDR3 runs 13 residues. The V gene lost 2 bases and the J gene lost 5 bases, with 10 bases spanning the gap.

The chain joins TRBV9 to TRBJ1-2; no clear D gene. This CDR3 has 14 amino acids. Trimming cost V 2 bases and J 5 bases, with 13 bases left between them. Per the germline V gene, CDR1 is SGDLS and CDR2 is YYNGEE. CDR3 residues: CASSVGNSRYGYTF. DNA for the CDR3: TGTGCCAGCAGCGTTGGTAACAGCCGTTATGGCTACACCTTC.

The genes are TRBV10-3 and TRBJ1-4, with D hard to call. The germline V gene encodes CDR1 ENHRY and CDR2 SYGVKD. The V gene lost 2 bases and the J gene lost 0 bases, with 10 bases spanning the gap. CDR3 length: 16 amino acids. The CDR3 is CAISEGALATNEKLFF. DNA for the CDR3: TGTGCCATCAGTGAGGGAGCCCTAGCAACTAATGAAAAACTGTTTTTT.

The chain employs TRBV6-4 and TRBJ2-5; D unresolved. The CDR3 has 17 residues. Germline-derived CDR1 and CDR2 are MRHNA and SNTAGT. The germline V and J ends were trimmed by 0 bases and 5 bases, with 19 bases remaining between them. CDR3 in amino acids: CASSDSKEVPRRETQYF. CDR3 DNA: TGTGCCAGCAGTGACTCAAAAGAGGTACCCCGCCGTGAGACCCAGTACTTC.

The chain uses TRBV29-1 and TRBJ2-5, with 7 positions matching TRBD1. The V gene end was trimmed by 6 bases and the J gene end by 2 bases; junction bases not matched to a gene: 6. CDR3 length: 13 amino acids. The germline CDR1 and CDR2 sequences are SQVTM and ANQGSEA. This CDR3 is CSVDRVLQETQYF. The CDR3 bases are TGCAGCGTCGACAGGGTACTACAAGAGACCCAGTACTTC. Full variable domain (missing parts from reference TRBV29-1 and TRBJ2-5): SAVISQKPSRDICQRGTSLTIQCQVDSQVTMMFWYRQQPGQSLTLIATANQGSEATYESGFVIDKFPISRPNLTFSTLTVSNMSPEDSSIYLCSVDRVLQETQYFGPGTRLLVL.

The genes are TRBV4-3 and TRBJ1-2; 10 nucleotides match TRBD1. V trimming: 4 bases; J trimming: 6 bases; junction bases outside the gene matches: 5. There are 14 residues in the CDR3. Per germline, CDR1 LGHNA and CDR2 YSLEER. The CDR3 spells CASSLWDRGDGYTF. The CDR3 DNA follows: TGCGCCAGCAGCCTATGGGACAGGGGCGATGGCTACACCTTC.

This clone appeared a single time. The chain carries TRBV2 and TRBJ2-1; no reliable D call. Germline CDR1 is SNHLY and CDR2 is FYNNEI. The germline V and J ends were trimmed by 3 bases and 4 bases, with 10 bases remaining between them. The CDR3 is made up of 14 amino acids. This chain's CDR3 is CASSERLMYNEQFF. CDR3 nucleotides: TGTGCCAGCAGTGAGAGGCTTATGTACAATGAGCAGTTCTTC.

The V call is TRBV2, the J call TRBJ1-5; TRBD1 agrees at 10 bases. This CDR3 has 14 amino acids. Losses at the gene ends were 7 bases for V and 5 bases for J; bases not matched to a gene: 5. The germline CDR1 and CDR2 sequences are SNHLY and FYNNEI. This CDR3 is CASTETGGYQPQHF. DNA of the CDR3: TGTGCCAGCACCGAGACAGGGGGCTATCAGCCCCAGCATTTT.

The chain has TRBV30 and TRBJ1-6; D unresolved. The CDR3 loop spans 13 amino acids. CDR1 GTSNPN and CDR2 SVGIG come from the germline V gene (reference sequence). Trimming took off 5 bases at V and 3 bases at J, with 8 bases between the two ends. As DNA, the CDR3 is TGTGCCTGGTCCGGGTTCTATAATTCACCCCTCCACTTT. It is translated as CAWSGFYNSPLHF.

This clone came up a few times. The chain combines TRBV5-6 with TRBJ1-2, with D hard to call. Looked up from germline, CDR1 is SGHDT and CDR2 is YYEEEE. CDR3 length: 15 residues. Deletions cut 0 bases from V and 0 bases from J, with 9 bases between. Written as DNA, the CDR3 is TGTGCCAGCAGCTTGGACTTAGATTCTAACTATGGCTACACCTTC. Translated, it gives CASSLDLDSNYGYTF.

This CDR3 reads CASSQTSGGPYEQYF. CDR3 nucleotide sequence: TGTGCCAGCAGCCAAACTAGCGGGGGACCCTACGAGCAGTACTTC. The genes are TRBV7-7 and TRBJ2-7; TRBD2 matches at 11 bases. CDR1 and CDR2 from the germline V gene are SSHAT and FNYEAQ (reference sequence). CDR3 length: 15 residues. V was clipped by 5 bases and J by 2 bases; unmatched bases: 5.